The 26 T cell receptor beta chains below all came from one sample that was sequenced in a study of blood T cell repertoires in COVID-19. Method: immunoSEQ multiplex PCR; TCRdb's copy keeps in-frame clones and lacks some. The sample has about 64,000 clones; around 90% are singletons. The specimen was peripheral blood. These receptors all come from a woman in her fifties or sixties with COVID-19, enrolled during active disease.

A few counts support this clone. V usage is TRBV7-9 and J usage is TRBJ2-2, with D possibly TRBD1 on 6 matching bases. V lost 2 bases and J lost 4, with 11 bases in between. The CDR3 length is 15 residues. Germline V gene lookup returns CDR1 SEHNR and CDR2 FQNEAQ (reference sequence). CDR3 nucleotides: TGTGCCAGCAGCTTATCTTCAGGGGTCACCGGGGAGCTGTTTTTT. Translated, it gives CASSLSSGVTGELFF. Filled out from reference TRBV7-9 and TRBJ2-2, the complete variable domain reads DTGVSQNPRHKITKRGQNVTFRCDPISEHNRLYWYRQTLGQGPEFLTYFQNEAQLEKSRLLSDRFSAERPKGSFSTLEIQRTEQGDSAMYLCASSLSSGVTGELFFGEGSRLTVL.

The V gene is TRBV7-2, the J gene TRBJ2-1; 7 bases map to TRBD2. Losses at the gene ends were 0 bases for V and 0 bases for J; bases not matched to a gene: 2. Germline V gene sequence: CDR1 SGHTA, CDR2 FQGNSA. The CDR3 totals 16 residues. The CDR3 loop reads CASSLASGNSYNEQFF. CDR3 in DNA: TGTGCCAGCAGCTTAGCCAGCGGGAACTCCTACAATGAGCAGTTCTTC.

The chain uses TRBV24-1 and TRBJ2-1; tentative D call: TRBD1 (6 bases). This CDR3 is 17 amino acids long. Per the germline V gene, CDR1 is KGHDR and CDR2 is SFDVKD. V was cut by 4 bases and J by 2 bases, with 17 bases left in between. The CDR3 DNA reads TGTGCCACCAGTGACACGACAGGAAGGGGTACCTACAATGAGCAGTTCTTC. The encoded protein is CATSDTTGRGTYNEQFF.

The chain combines TRBV4-1 with TRBJ1-4; 8 bases agree with TRBD1. J lost 8 bases, V lost 7 bases, and 12 bases had no gene match. CDR3 length equals 15 residues. The germline V gene encodes CDR1 MGHRA and CDR2 YSYEKL. The CDR3 sequence is CASKGIGQGREKLFF. The CDR3, as DNA: TGCGCCAGCAAGGGAATAGGACAGGGAAGGGAAAAACTGTTTTTT.

The table lists this clone with a count of one. The chain uses TRBV4-3 and TRBJ1-1, with D uncertain. Trimming removed 0 bases at V and 1 base at J, with 9 bases between. Germline lookup yields CDR1 LGHNA and CDR2 YSLEER. The length of the CDR3 is 15 residues. This CDR3 is CASSQEWHTNTEAFF. CDR3 nucleotides: TGCGCCAGCAGCCAAGAATGGCACACGAACACTGAAGCTTTCTTT.

The rearrangement links TRBV2 to TRBJ2-5, with D unclear. Trimming shortened V by 1 base and J by 1 base, and 10 bases separated the two germline ends. CDR1 is SNHLY, CDR2 FYNNEI, per germline. The CDR3 covers 15 residues. The DNA of the CDR3 is TGTGCCAGCAGTGAAGACCGTGTGGCCCAAGAGACCCAGTACTTC. Protein product: CASSEDRVAQETQYF.

J is TRBJ1-2 and V is TRBV20-1, with D possibly being TRBD1 (5 bases). CDR1 is DFQATT, CDR2 SNEGSKA, per germline (reference sequence). The CDR3 has 15 amino acids. Trimming left V 3 bases short and J 4 bases short, with 18 bases between. CDR3 nucleotide sequence: TGCAGTGCTAGTAGTGCCCCCCGGCAGGGCTATGGCTACACCTTC. Translated: CSASSAPRQGYGYTF.

The CDR3 nucleotides are TGTGCCATCAGTGAGTCGAACAGACAAGAGACCCAGTACTTC. Its translation: CAISESNRQETQYF. The V call is TRBV10-3, the J call TRBJ2-5; D gene unclear. V was shortened by 0 bases and J by 2 bases, with 7 bases between the two germline ends. Per germline, CDR1 ENHRY and CDR2 SYGVKD. The CDR3 consists of 14 residues.

The chain carries TRBV6-4 and TRBJ2-7; 8 bases match TRBD1. Germline CDR1 reads MRHNA; CDR2 reads SNTAGT. The CDR3 covers 14 residues. V lost 6 bases, J lost 4 bases, and 8 bases stayed unmatched. DNA of the CDR3: TGTGCCAGCAGACACCAGGGGGCGAGGTACGAGCAGTACTTC. This sequence encodes CASRHQGARYEQYF.

The chain uses TRBV11-3 and TRBJ2-1, with 8 nucleotides matching TRBD2. J lost 10 bases, V lost 4 bases, and 9 bases had no gene match. The CDR3 extends over 14 amino acids. Germline CDR1 and CDR2: SGHNT and YENEEA. CDR3 residues: CASSSGLAGQEQFF. The CDR3 bases are TGTGCCAGCAGCTCCGGACTAGCCGGCCAAGAGCAGTTCTTC.

This clone showed up just a few times. This chain connects TRBV4-1 to TRBJ1-5; possible D gene TRBD1, 6 bases. Germline V gene sequence: CDR1 MGHRA, CDR2 YSYEKL. The CDR3 covers 16 residues. V shed 4 bases and J shed 5 bases, with 18 bases lying between them. The chain's CDR3 is CASSPTSPRGDQPQHF. CDR3 nucleotides: TGCGCCAGCAGCCCTACAAGCCCCAGGGGAGATCAGCCCCAGCATTTT.

The chain has TRBV11-3 and TRBJ2-1; 8 nucleotides line up with TRBD1. The CDR3 extends over 15 amino acids. Germline V gives CDR1 SGHNT, CDR2 YENEEA. V lost 1 base and J lost 7; bases outside the gene matches: 6. CDR3 sequence reads: CASSLVQGAGNEQFF. The CDR3 DNA reads TGTGCCAGCAGCTTAGTCCAGGGGGCTGGGAATGAGCAGTTCTTC. The full variable domain, rest sourced from reference TRBV11-3 and TRBJ2-1, is EAGVVQSPRYKIIEKKQPVAFWCNPISGHNTLYWYLQNLGQGPELLIRYENEEAVDDSQLPKDRFSAERLKGVDSTLKIQPAELGDSAVYLCASSLVQGAGNEQFFGPGTRLTVL.

This clone appeared a single time. The rearrangement joins TRBV28 to TRBJ1-4, with a weak D call TRBD1 (6 bases). This CDR3 region has 17 residues. The germline CDR1 and CDR2 sequences are MDHEN and SYDVKM. Trimming shortened V by 1 base and J by 0 bases, and 12 bases separated the two germline ends. In nucleotides, the CDR3 is TGTGCCAGCAGTTTATTGGGGGGGCAAACAACTAATGAAAAACTGTTTTTT. Its protein product is CASSLLGGQTTNEKLFF. The full variable domain, with the rest looked up from reference TRBV28 and TRBJ1-4, is DVKVTQSSRYLVKRTGEKVFLECVQDMDHENMFWYRQDPGLGLRLIYFSYDVKMKEKGDIPEGYSVSREKKERFSLILESASTNQTSMYLCASSLLGGQTTNEKLFFGSGTQLSVL.

This clone was seen once. V usage is TRBV7-8 and J usage is TRBJ1-1, with TRBD1 as a possible D gene (6 bases). Between the trimmed V and J ends, which lost 5 bases and 1 base, there was a span of 14 bases. The length of the CDR3 is 15 residues. Germline CDR1 and CDR2: SGHVS and FQNEAQ. The CDR3 DNA is TGTGCCAGCAGCCCTCAACAGGGATGGAACACTGAAGCTTTCTTT. It translates to CASSPQQGWNTEAFF.

CDR3 sequence reads: CASSPGTGRYGYTF. The CDR3 DNA follows: TGTGCCAGCTCACCTGGGACAGGGAGGTATGGCTACACCTTC. This chain uses TRBV18 with TRBJ1-2, with 9 bases matching TRBD1. Germline V CDR1 and CDR2: KGHSH, LQKENI. The CDR3 loop spans 14 amino acids. With 3 bases clipped from V and 5 bases from J, the junction kept 4 bases outside the gene matches.

The CDR3: CASSRDWGGDNEQFF. The CDR3 DNA follows: TGCGCCAGCAGTCGGGATTGGGGAGGCGACAATGAGCAGTTCTTC. J is TRBJ2-1 and V is TRBV4-1; maybe TRBD2 (6 bases). The CDR3 extends over 15 amino acids. Germline loops: CDR1 MGHRA, CDR2 YSYEKL. V was pared by 6 bases and J by 5 bases, with 17 bases between.

The chain links TRBV4-1 to TRBJ2-2; D is unclear. The V and J ends lost 4 bases and 3 bases respectively, with 3 bases between them. This CDR3 region has 12 residues. The germline V gene encodes CDR1 MGHRA and CDR2 YSYEKL. CDR3 sequence (DNA): TGCGCCAGCAGCCCTCACACCGGGGAGCTGTTTTTT. Protein sequence: CASSPHTGELFF.

The chain combines TRBV7-9 with TRBJ1-1; 8 bases match TRBD1. Trimming took 5 bases from V and 3 from J; bases not matched to a gene: 8. The CDR3 consists of 15 residues. Germline lookup yields CDR1 SEHNR and CDR2 FQNEAQ (reference sequence). CDR3 amino acids: CASSHDRGWDTEAFF. The CDR3 DNA reads TGTGCCAGCAGCCACGACAGGGGTTGGGACACTGAAGCTTTCTTT.

The chain is built from TRBV11-2 and TRBJ2-1; possible D gene TRBD1, 5 bases. CDR3 length equals 12 residues. Trimming took 4 bases from V and 9 from J, leaving 10 bases between them. From germline, CDR1 is SGHAT and CDR2 FQNNGV. CDR3 bases: TGTGCCAGCAGCTCCCAGGGCGGTGAGCAGTTCTTC. Protein product: CASSSQGGEQFF. The full variable domain, rest sourced from reference TRBV11-2 and TRBJ2-1, is EAGVAQSPRYKIIEKRQSVAFWCNPISGHATLYWYQQILGQGPKLLIQFQNNGVVDDSQLPKDRFSAERLKGVDSTLKIQPAKLEDSAVYLCASSSQGGEQFFGPGTRLTVL.

The chain carries TRBV5-1 and TRBJ2-1; TRBD1 matches at 9 bases. The CDR3 extends over 15 amino acids. V lost 5 bases, J lost 5 bases, and 8 bases stayed unmatched. Germline CDR1 SGHRS, CDR2 YFSETQ. In nucleotides, the CDR3 is TGCGCCAGCAGTAGGGGACAGGGAAGCAACAATGAGCAGTTCTTC. It translates to CASSRGQGSNNEQFF. Filled out from reference TRBV5-1 and TRBJ2-1, the complete variable domain reads KAGVTQTPRYLIKTRGQQVTLSCSPISGHRSVSWYQQTPGQGLQFLFEYFSETQRNKGNFPGRFSGRQFSNSRSEMNVSTLELGDSALYLCASSRGQGSNNEQFFGPGTRLTVL.

This rearrangement joins TRBV7-9 to TRBJ1-2; maybe TRBD1 (5 bases). The CDR3 runs 14 residues. Germline-derived CDR1 and CDR2 are SEHNR and FQNEAQ (reference sequence). Trimming stripped 5 bases from V and 2 bases from J, with 12 bases between. CDR3 coding DNA: TGTGCCAGCAGCCCTGGGGGGGGGAACTATGGCTACACCTTC. Translated: CASSPGGGNYGYTF.

The sample holds a few counts of this clone. This rearrangement joins TRBV28 to TRBJ2-3; 8 bases align to TRBD2. The V and J ends lost 0 bases and 5 bases, in that order; junction bases with no gene match: 13. The germline gives CDR1 MDHEN, CDR2 SYDVKM. The CDR3 is 18 amino acids. CDR3 sequence reads: CASSLWGQGTSGGDTQYF. As DNA, the CDR3 is TGTGCCAGCAGTTTATGGGGTCAGGGTACCAGCGGGGGAGATACGCAGTATTTT.

This chain links TRBV10-2 with TRBJ2-3; D may be TRBD2 (6 bases). Germline V lookup: CDR1 WSHSY, CDR2 SAAADI. V lost 4 bases, J lost 6 bases, and 20 bases lay in between. This CDR3 comprises 16 residues. The CDR3 nucleotides read TGCGCCAGCAGTGTGTCTCTGGCGGGGCCAGGGGATACGCAGTATTTT. This codes for CASSVSLAGPGDTQYF.

This clone was recorded a few times. The CDR3 bases are TGCGCCAGCAGTGACCCCTCCGCGGGCGAGCAGTACTTC. This encodes CASSDPSAGEQYF. The chain links TRBV10-2 to TRBJ2-7, with D possibly TRBD2 on 5 matching bases. Per germline, CDR1 WSHSY and CDR2 SAAADI. V gave up 3 bases and J gave up 6 bases, with 12 bases separating them. This CDR3 has 13 amino acids.

The chain combines TRBV5-1 with TRBJ1-2; D is uncertain. This CDR3 spans 13 amino acids. The germline V and J ends were trimmed by 0 bases and 4 bases, with 7 bases remaining between them. CDR1 and CDR2 from the germline V gene are SGHRS and YFSETQ. The CDR3 bases are TGCGCCAGCAGCTTGGGCGGAGGCTATGGCTACACCTTC. Encoded protein: CASSLGGGYGYTF.

This chain joins TRBV9 and TRBJ2-7; 8 nucleotides align to TRBD1. This CDR3 has 15 amino acids. Losses at the gene ends were 2 bases for V and 1 base for J; bases not matched to a gene: 5. Germline values: CDR1 SGDLS, CDR2 YYNGEE. The CDR3 bases are TGTGCCAGCAGCGTTTCGACAGGGGAATCCTACGAGCAGTACTTC. Translating it yields CASSVSTGESYEQYF.